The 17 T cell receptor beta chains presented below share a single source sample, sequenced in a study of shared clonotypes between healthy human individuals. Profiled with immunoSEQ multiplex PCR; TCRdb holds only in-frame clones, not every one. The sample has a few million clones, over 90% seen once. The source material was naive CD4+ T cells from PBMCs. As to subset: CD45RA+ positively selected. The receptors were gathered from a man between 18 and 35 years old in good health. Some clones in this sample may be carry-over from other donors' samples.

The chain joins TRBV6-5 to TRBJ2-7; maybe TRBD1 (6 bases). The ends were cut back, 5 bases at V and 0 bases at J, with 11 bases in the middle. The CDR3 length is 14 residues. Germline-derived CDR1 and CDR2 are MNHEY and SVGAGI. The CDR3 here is CASSRDTNSYEQYF. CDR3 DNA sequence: TGTGCCAGCAGTCGGGACACAAACTCCTACGAGCAGTACTTC.

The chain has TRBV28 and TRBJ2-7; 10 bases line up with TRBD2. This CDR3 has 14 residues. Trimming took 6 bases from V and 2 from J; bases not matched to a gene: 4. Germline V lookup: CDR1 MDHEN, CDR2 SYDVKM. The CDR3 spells CASRGTSVPYEQYF. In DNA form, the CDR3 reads TGTGCCAGCAGGGGGACTAGCGTCCCCTACGAGCAGTACTTC.

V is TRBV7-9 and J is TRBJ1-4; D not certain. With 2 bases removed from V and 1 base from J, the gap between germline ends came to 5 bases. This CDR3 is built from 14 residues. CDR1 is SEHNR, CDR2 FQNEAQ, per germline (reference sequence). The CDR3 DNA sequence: TGTGCCAGCAGCTTACCAGGAACTAATGAAAAACTGTTTTTT. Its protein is CASSLPGTNEKLFF. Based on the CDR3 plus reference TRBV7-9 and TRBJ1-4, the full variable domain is DTGVSQNPRHKITKRGQNVTFRCDPISEHNRLYWYRQTLGQGPEFLTYFQNEAQLEKSRLLSDRFSAERPKGSFSTLEIQRTEQGDSAMYLCASSLPGTNEKLFFGSGTQLSVL.

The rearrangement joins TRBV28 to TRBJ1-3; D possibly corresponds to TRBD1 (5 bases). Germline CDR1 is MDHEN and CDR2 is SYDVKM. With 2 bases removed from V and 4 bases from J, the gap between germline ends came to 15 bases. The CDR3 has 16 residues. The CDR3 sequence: CASSLASRGSGNTIYF. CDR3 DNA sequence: TGTGCCAGCAGTTTAGCAAGCCGGGGCTCAGGAAACACCATATATTTT.

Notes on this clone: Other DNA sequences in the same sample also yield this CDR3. CDR3 amino acids: CASSRTGPYEQYF. CDR3 nucleotides: TGTGCCAGCAGCCGCACAGGACCTTACGAGCAGTACTTC. The chain has TRBV7-9 and TRBJ2-7; possible D gene TRBD1, 5 bases. CDR3 length equals 13 residues. The V end lost 5 bases, the J end lost 4 bases, and 12 bases lay between the germline ends. CDR1 and CDR2 (germline): SEHNR, FQNEAQ (reference sequence).

The CDR3 bases are TGTGCCAGCAGCCCACGTGTAGGCAGGGCCGCCGGGGAGCTGTTTTTT. Amino acid sequence: CASSPRVGRAAGELFF. The V call is TRBV7-6, the J call TRBJ2-2; the D gene is possibly TRBD1 (5 bases). Trimming took 5 bases from V and 6 from J, leaving 19 bases between them. CDR1 is SGHVS, CDR2 FNYEAQ, per germline. CDR3 length equals 16 residues.

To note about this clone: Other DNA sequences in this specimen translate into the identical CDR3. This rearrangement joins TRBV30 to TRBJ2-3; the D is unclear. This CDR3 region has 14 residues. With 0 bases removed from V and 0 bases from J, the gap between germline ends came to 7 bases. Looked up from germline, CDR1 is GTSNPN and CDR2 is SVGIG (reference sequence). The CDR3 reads CAWSVGSSTDTQYF. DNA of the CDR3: TGTGCCTGGAGTGTAGGGTCTAGCACAGATACGCAGTATTTT.

The CDR3 sequence is CATSREGDGGYGYTF. The CDR3 DNA reads as TGTGCCACCAGCAGGGAGGGGGATGGAGGCTATGGCTACACCTTC. V gene TRBV15 combines with J gene TRBJ1-2; D possibly corresponds to TRBD1 (6 bases). V was shortened by 3 bases and J by 4 bases, with 15 bases between the two germline ends. Germline V gene lookup returns CDR1 LNHNV and CDR2 YYDKDF (reference sequence). The length of the CDR3 is 15 residues. Supplemented by reference TRBV15 and TRBJ1-2, the full variable domain reads DAMVIQNPRYQVTQFGKPVTLSCSQTLNHNVMYWYQQKSSQAPKLLFHYYDKDFNNEADTPDNFQSRRPNTSFCFLDIRSPGLGDTAMYLCATSREGDGGYGYTFGSGTRLTVV.

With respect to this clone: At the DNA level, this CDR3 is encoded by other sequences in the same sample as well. The CDR3 coding sequence is TGTGCCAGCTCACCGGGGGATAGCAATCAGCCCCAGCATTTT. Translated: CASSPGDSNQPQHF. The J gene is TRBJ1-5, the V gene TRBV18; D may be TRBD1 (5 bases). V shed 3 bases and J shed 0 bases, with 6 bases lying between them. The CDR3 runs to 14 residues. From germline, CDR1 is KGHSH and CDR2 LQKENI.

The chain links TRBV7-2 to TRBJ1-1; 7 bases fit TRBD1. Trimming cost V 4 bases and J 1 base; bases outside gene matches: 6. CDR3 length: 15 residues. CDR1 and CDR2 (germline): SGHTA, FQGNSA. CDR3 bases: TGTGCCAGCAGCTACTTGGGACAGACGAACACTGAAGCTTTCTTT. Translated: CASSYLGQTNTEAFF.

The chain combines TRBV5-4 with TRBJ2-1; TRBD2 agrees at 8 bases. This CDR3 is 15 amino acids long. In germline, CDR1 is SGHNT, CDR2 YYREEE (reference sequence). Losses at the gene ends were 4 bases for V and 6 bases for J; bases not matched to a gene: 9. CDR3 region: CASSAPGTRSNEQFF. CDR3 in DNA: TGTGCCAGCAGCGCACCCGGGACTAGAAGCAATGAGCAGTTCTTC.

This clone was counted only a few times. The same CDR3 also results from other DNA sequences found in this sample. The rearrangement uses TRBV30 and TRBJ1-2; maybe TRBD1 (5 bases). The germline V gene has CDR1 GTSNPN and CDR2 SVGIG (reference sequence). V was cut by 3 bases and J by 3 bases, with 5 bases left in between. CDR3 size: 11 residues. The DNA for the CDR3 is TGTGCCTGGAGCAGGGACTATGGCTACACCTTC. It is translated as CAWSRDYGYTF.

For the CDR3, the DNA is TGTGCCAGCAGCCCCCTGGAGGCTGAAAAACTGTTTTTT. Its translation is CASSPLEAEKLFF. The gene calls are TRBV7-2 and TRBJ1-4; D gene unclear. The CDR3 is 13 residues long. Looked up from germline, CDR1 is SGHTA and CDR2 is FQGNSA. V was shortened by 5 bases and J by 7 bases, with 11 bases between the two germline ends.

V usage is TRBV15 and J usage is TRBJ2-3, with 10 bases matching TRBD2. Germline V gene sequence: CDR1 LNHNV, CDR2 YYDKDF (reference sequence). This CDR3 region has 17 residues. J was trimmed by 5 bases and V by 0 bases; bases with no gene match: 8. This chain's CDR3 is CATSRDYLAGAKDTQYF. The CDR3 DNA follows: TGTGCCACCAGCAGAGATTATCTAGCGGGAGCAAAAGATACGCAGTATTTT.

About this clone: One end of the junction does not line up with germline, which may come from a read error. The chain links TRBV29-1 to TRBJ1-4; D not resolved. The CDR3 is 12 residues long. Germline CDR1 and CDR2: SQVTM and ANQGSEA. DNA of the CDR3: TGCAGCGTTGGGCGCCCACCTGAAATACTGTTTTTT. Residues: CSVGRPPEILFF.

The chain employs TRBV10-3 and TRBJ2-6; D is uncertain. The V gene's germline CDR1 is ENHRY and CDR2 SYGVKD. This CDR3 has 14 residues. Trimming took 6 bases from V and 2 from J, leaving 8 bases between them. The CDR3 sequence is CAIRRSTGANVLTF. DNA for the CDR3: TGTGCCATCAGACGTTCGACTGGGGCCAACGTCCTGACTTTC.

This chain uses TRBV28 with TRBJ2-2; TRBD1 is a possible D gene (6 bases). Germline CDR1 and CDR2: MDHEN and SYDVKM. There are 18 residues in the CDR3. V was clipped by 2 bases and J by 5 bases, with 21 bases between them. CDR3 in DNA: TGTGCCAGCAGTTTAATAACCAATGGGCAGGGGTTAACCGGGGAGCTGTTTTTT. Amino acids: CASSLITNGQGLTGELFF. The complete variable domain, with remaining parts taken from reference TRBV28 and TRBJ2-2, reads DVKVTQSSRYLVKRTGEKVFLECVQDMDHENMFWYRQDPGLGLRLIYFSYDVKMKEKGDIPEGYSVSREKKERFSLILESASTNQTSMYLCASSLITNGQGLTGELFFGEGSRLTVL.